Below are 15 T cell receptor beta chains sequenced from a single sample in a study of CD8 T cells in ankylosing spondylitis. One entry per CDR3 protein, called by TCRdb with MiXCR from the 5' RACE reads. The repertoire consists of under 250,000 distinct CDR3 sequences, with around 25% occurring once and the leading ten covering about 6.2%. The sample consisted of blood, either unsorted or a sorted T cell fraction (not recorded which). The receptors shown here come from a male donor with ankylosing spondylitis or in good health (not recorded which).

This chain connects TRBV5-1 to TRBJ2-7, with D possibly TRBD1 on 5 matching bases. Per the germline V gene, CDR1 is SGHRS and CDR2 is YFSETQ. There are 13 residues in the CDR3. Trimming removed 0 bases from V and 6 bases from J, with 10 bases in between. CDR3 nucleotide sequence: TGCGCCAGCAGCTTGGAAGGGGCGCGCGAGCAGTACTTC. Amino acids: CASSLEGAREQYF.

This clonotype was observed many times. This CDR3 reads CASSLARGLAESSYEQYF. Here the CDR3 DNA reads TGCGCCAGCAGCTTGGCACGTGGACTAGCGGAGAGCTCCTACGAGCAGTACTTC. The rearrangement links TRBV5-1 to TRBJ2-7, with 10 bases matching TRBD2. In germline, CDR1 is SGHRS, CDR2 YFSETQ. The CDR3 runs to 18 residues. The junction had 9 bases not matched to a gene; V was cut back by 0 bases and J by 0 bases.

The CDR3 DNA follows: TGTGCCAGCAGTTTTGTACTAGCGGCAGAGACCCAGTACTTC. It is translated as CASSFVLAAETQYF. The chain has TRBV12-3 or TRBV12-4 and TRBJ2-5; TRBD2 matches 8 bases. The CDR3 length is 14 residues. V was pared by 3 bases and J by 4 bases, with 4 bases of the junction left unmatched.

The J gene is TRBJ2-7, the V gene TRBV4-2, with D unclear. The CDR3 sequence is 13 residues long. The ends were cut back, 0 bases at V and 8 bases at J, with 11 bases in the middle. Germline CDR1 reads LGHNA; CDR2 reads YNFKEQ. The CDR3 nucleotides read TGTGCCAGCAGCCAAGATGGGGATTTACAGCAGTACTTC. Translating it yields CASSQDGDLQQYF.

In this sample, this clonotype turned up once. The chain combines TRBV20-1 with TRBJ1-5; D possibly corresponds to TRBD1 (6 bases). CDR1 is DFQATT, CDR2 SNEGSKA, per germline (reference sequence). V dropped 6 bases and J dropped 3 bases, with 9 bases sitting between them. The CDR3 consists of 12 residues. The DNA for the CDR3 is TGCAGTGCAGACAGGCTCAATCAGCCCCAGCATTTT. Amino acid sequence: CSADRLNQPQHF.

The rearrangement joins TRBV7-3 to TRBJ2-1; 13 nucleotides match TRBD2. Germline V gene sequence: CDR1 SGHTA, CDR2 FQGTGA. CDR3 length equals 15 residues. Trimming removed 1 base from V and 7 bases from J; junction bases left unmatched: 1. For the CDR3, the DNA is TGTGCCAGCAGCTTAAGGACTAGCGGGAGTAATGAGCAGTTCTTC. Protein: CASSLRTSGSNEQFF.

This CDR3 is CSARASGRAFTDTQYF. The CDR3 DNA is TGCAGTGCTAGGGCTAGCGGGAGGGCCTTTACAGATACGCAGTATTTT. The V gene is TRBV20-1, the J gene TRBJ2-3, with TRBD2 identical over 12 bases. This CDR3 has 16 residues. V lost 3 bases to trimming and J lost 3 bases; unmatched junction nucleotides: 7. Germline V gene data show CDR1 as DFQATT and CDR2 as SNEGSKA (reference sequence).

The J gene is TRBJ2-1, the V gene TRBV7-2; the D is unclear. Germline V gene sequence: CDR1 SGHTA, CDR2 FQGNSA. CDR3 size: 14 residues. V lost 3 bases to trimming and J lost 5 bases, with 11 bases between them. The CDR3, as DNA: TGTGCCAGCAGCTTCAGACATGGGGACAATGAGCAGTTCTTC. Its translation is CASSFRHGDNEQFF.

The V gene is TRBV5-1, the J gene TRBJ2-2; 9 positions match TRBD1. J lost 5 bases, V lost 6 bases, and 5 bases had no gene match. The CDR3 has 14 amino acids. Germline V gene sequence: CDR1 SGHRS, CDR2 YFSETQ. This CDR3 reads CASNTGTGTGELFF. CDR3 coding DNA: TGCGCCAGCAATACCGGGACAGGGACCGGGGAGCTGTTTTTT. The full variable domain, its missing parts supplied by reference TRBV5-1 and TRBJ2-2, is KAGVTQTPRYLIKTRGQQVTLSCSPISGHRSVSWYQQTPGQGLQFLFEYFSETQRNKGNFPGRFSGRQFSNSRSEMNVSTLELGDSALYLCASNTGTGTGELFFGEGSRLTVL.

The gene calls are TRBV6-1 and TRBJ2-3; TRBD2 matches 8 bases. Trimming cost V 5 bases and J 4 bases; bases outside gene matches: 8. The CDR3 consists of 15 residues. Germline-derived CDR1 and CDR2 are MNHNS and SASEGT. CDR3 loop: CASSQDGRVPDTQYF. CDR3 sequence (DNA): TGTGCCAGCAGTCAAGACGGGAGGGTCCCAGATACGCAGTATTTT.

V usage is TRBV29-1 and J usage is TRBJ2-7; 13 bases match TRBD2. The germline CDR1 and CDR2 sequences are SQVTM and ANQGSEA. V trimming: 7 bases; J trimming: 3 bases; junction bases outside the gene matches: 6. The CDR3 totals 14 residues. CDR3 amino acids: CSAQLAGGIYEQYF. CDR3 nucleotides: TGCAGCGCCCAACTAGCGGGAGGGATCTACGAGCAGTACTTC.

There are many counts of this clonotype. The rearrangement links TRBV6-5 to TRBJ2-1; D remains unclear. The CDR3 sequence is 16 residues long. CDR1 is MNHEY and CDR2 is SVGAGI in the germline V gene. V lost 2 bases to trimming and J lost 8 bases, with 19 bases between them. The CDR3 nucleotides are TGTGCCAGCAGTTACCGTACGCTTAAATGGAACCATGAGCAGTTCTTC. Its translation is CASSYRTLKWNHEQFF.

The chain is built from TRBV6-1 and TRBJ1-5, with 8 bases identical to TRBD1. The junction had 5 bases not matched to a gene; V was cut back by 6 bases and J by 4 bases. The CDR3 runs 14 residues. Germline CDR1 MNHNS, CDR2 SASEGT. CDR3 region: CASRQGGWNQPQHF. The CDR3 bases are TGTGCCAGCAGACAGGGGGGATGGAATCAGCCCCAGCATTTT.

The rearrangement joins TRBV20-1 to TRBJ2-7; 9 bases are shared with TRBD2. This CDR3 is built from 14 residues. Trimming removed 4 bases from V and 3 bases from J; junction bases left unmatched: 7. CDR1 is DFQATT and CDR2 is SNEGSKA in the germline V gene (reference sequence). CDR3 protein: CSATLSGGLYEQYF. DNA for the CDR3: TGCAGTGCTACCCTTAGCGGGGGTCTCTACGAGCAGTACTTC.

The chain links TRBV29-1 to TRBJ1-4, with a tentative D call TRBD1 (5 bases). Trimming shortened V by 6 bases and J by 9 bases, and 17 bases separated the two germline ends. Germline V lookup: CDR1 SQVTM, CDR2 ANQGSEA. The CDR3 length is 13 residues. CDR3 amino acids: CSVPGLRGKKLFF. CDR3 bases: TGCAGCGTACCGGGACTGAGGGGTAAAAAACTGTTTTTT.